The 31 T cell receptor beta chains presented below share a single source sample, sequenced in a study of blood T cells in healthy people across ages. The authors ran a second PCR of roughly 6 to 12 cycles using a sample-barcoded 5' primer and a J-beta primer mix. TCRdb ran MiXCR on the 5' RACE reads and lists one entry per CDR3 protein. The sample yields approximately 830,000 distinct CDR3 sequences, 62% seen once. Material for sequencing was blood. Source of these receptors: a man aged 30 to 39 in good health.

CDR3 region: CASSQDPGRSGNIQYF. The CDR3 DNA reads TGTGCCAGCAGCCAAGATCCAGGGAGGAGTGGAAACATTCAGTACTTC. The chain joins TRBV3-1 to TRBJ2-4, with a possible D match to TRBD2 (6 bases). Trimming shortened V by 0 bases and J by 6 bases, and 15 bases separated the two germline ends. The CDR3 covers 16 residues. Germline V lookup: CDR1 LGHDT, CDR2 YNNKEL (reference sequence).

A remark on this clonotype: A read error may produce the germline difference seen at one junction end. This chain's CDR3 is CSVEDSQRYYGYTF. In DNA, the CDR3 is TGCAGCGTCGAAGATTCCCAGAGGTACTATGGCTACACCTTC. The V gene is TRBV29-1, the J gene TRBJ1-2; D gene unclear. The CDR3 has 14 amino acids. Germline values: CDR1 SQVTM, CDR2 ANQGSEA.

The chain is built from TRBV5-1 and TRBJ1-6, with D tentatively TRBD1 (6 bases). Looked up from germline, CDR1 is SGHRS and CDR2 is YFSETQ. Trimming removed 0 bases from V and 5 bases from J, with 21 bases in between. CDR3 length: 19 residues. CDR3 DNA sequence: TGCGCCAGCAGCTTGGAAGAGGACTTCGGGGGGCCCAATAATTCACCCCTCCACTTT. It encodes CASSLEEDFGGPNNSPLHF.

The rearrangement links TRBV9 to TRBJ1-4, with TRBD1 as a possible D gene (5 bases). The length of the CDR3 is 12 residues. With 5 bases removed from V and 13 bases from J, the gap between germline ends came to 15 bases. Germline V gene sequence: CDR1 SGDLS, CDR2 YYNGEE. DNA of the CDR3: TGTGCCAGCAGGAGGGGTTCTGAACCACTGTTTTTT. This sequence encodes CASRRGSEPLFF.

This clonotype was observed a handful of times. The V call is TRBV7-2, the J call TRBJ2-7, with D maybe TRBD1 (6 bases). Per germline, CDR1 SGHTA and CDR2 FQGNSA. The CDR3 is 14 residues long. The V gene lost 3 bases and the J gene lost 1 base, with 10 bases spanning the gap. Written as DNA, the CDR3 is TGTGCCAGCAGCTTTGGGACACCTTCCTACGAGCAGTACTTC. Its translation is CASSFGTPSYEQYF.

The V call is TRBV6-6, the J call TRBJ2-1, with 9 positions matching TRBD1. V was clipped by 6 bases and J by 4 bases; unmatched bases: 10. CDR1 and CDR2 (germline): MNHNY, SVGAGI (reference sequence). This CDR3 has 16 amino acids. The CDR3 DNA reads TGTGCCAGCAGAAGGCCGACAGGGGGGTTTTACAATGAGCAGTTCTTC. Translating gives CASRRPTGGFYNEQFF.

This sequence joins TRBV29-1 and TRBJ2-5; a weak D match, TRBD1 (5 bases). The CDR3 is 13 residues long. Germline V gene data show CDR1 as SQVTM and CDR2 as ANQGSEA. The ends were cut back, 7 bases at V and 2 bases at J, with 14 bases in the middle. As DNA, the CDR3 is TGCAGCGCACCTGGGGCGGAACAAGAGACCCAGTACTTC. Translating gives CSAPGAEQETQYF.

This clonotype was found many times. The CDR3 nucleotides read TGTGCCAGCAGCTTAGCGTCAGGGTTCGCGAATGAGCAGTTCTTC. As protein: CASSLASGFANEQFF. The chain couples TRBV7-2 to TRBJ2-1; possibly TRBD1 for D (5 bases). Germline V gene data show CDR1 as SGHTA and CDR2 as FQGNSA. Trimming removed 0 bases from V and 7 bases from J, with 13 bases in between. The length of the CDR3 is 15 residues.

The chain carries TRBV7-9 and TRBJ1-4; the match to TRBD1 covers 7 bases. The germline V gene has CDR1 SEHNR and CDR2 FQNEAQ (reference sequence). V dropped 1 base and J dropped 8; count of bases not matched to a gene: 10. There are 16 residues in the CDR3. CDR3 sequence: CASSLGYRGSEEKLFF. The DNA for the CDR3 is TGTGCCAGCAGCTTAGGCTACAGGGGATCGGAGGAAAAACTGTTTTTT.

The V and J genes are TRBV28 and TRBJ2-1, with 10 bases fitting TRBD2. The CDR3 loop spans 16 amino acids. The germline V gene encodes CDR1 MDHEN and CDR2 SYDVKM. The V gene end was trimmed by 1 base and the J gene end by 5 bases; junction bases not matched to a gene: 5. The CDR3 DNA is TGTGCCAGCAGTTTATCATCAGCGGGGGGGAACAATGAGCAGTTCTTC. Translating it yields CASSLSSAGGNNEQFF.

The chain has TRBV30 and TRBJ2-7, with a weak D call TRBD2 (5 bases). The ends were cut back, 3 bases at V and 7 bases at J, with 16 bases in the middle. The CDR3 consists of 13 residues. Germline CDR1 and CDR2: GTSNPN and SVGIG (reference sequence). In nucleotides, the CDR3 is TGTGCCTGGAGACGGACCCGGACGGGGGAGCAGTACTTC. This gives the protein CAWRRTRTGEQYF. Looking up the rest from reference TRBV30 and TRBJ2-7 gives the full variable domain: SQTIHQWPATLVQPVGSPLSLECTVEGTSNPNLYWYRQAAGRGLQLLFYSVGIGQISSEVPQNLSASRPQDRQFILSSKKLLLSDSGFYLCAWRRTRTGEQYFGPGTRLTVT.

V gene TRBV4-2 combines with J gene TRBJ2-3; D gene ambiguous. Trimming stripped 3 bases from V and 2 bases from J, with 9 bases between. The CDR3 extends over 14 amino acids. Germline assignment: CDR1 LGHNA and CDR2 YNFKEQ. CDR3 loop: CASSHQKDTDTQYF. CDR3 coding DNA: TGTGCCAGCAGCCATCAGAAGGACACAGATACGCAGTATTTT.

The V call is TRBV4-3, the J call TRBJ2-2, with 9 bases that match TRBD2. Trimming took 3 bases from V and 5 from J; bases not matched to a gene: 1. The germline V gene encodes CDR1 LGHNA and CDR2 YSLEER. This CDR3 spans 14 amino acids. CDR3 loop: CASSQLAGTGELFF. CDR3 nucleotide sequence: TGCGCCAGCAGCCAGCTAGCGGGGACCGGGGAGCTGTTTTTT.

The chain links TRBV4-3 to TRBJ1-4; weak D call: TRBD1 (5 bases). This CDR3 comprises 18 residues. Germline CDR1 and CDR2: LGHNA and YSLEER. The V gene lost 0 bases and the J gene lost 5 bases, with 19 bases spanning the gap. CDR3 DNA sequence: TGCGCCAGCAGCCAAGAAAGGGGACTGACGGTCAAGAATGAAAAACTGTTTTTT. This sequence encodes CASSQERGLTVKNEKLFF.

The sample holds a few counts of this clonotype. The CDR3 region has the DNA TGTGCCAGCAGCCCCTCCTTCGGGGGCCAAGGTAATGAGCAGTTCTTC. It translates to CASSPSFGGQGNEQFF. The V call is TRBV3-1, the J call TRBJ2-1; perhaps D is TRBD1 or TRBD2 (6 bases each). Germline CDR1 reads LGHDT; CDR2 reads YNNKEL (reference sequence). The CDR3 totals 16 residues. Trimming removed 4 bases from V and 7 bases from J, with 20 bases in between.

The CDR3 spells CASSLASLTVNYGYTF. The CDR3 DNA is TGTGCCAGCAGCTTAGCGTCCCTTACGGTCAACTATGGCTACACCTTC. The chain uses TRBV7-2 and TRBJ1-2; D uncertain. Germline V CDR1 and CDR2: SGHTA, FQGNSA. CDR3 length: 16 amino acids. The V end lost 0 bases, the J end lost 2 bases, and 13 bases lay between the germline ends.

The chain employs TRBV6-1 and TRBJ2-4; D might be TRBD1 (6 bases). Germline V gene lookup returns CDR1 MNHNS and CDR2 SASEGT. The germline V and J ends were trimmed by 3 bases and 8 bases, with 11 bases remaining between them. There are 13 residues in the CDR3. The CDR3 nucleotides read TGTGCCAGCAGTGACAGGGGATGGGACATTCAGTACTTC. It codes for CASSDRGWDIQYF.

The rearrangement joins TRBV4-3 to TRBJ1-2, with D perhaps matching TRBD1 (6 bases). Germline V gives CDR1 LGHNA, CDR2 YSLEER. The V gene lost 1 base and the J gene lost 6 bases, with 21 bases spanning the gap. This CDR3 has 17 residues. Written as DNA, the CDR3 is TGCGCCAGCAGCCAAGTACGGCGGGGGGGGCGTCCCAATGGCTACACCTTC. It yields the protein CASSQVRRGGRPNGYTF.

The rearrangement joins TRBV4-2 to TRBJ1-2, with 8 bases that match TRBD1. The germline gives CDR1 LGHNA, CDR2 YNFKEQ. V trimming: 2 bases; J trimming: 3 bases; junction bases outside the gene matches: 5. The CDR3 is 15 amino acids. The CDR3 reads CASSQRQGIDYGYTF. Here the CDR3 DNA reads TGTGCCAGCAGCCAACGACAGGGGATCGACTATGGCTACACCTTC.

As regards this clonotype: A single base separates this from a much larger clone, so it may be a read error. The rearrangement links TRBV12-3 or TRBV12-4 to TRBJ2-7, with 7 nucleotides matching TRBD1. V lost 6 bases and J lost 1; bases outside the gene matches: 3. The CDR3 sequence is 13 residues long. The CDR3 DNA reads as TGTGCCAGCAGCATGGGACAGTCCTACGAGCAGTACTTC. This sequence encodes CASSMGQSYEQYF.

In its sample, this clonotype was seen a few times. V and J are TRBV20-1 and TRBJ2-3; a weak D match, TRBD2 (6 bases). Trimming took 7 bases from V and 3 from J, leaving 11 bases between them. The germline V gene encodes CDR1 DFQATT and CDR2 SNEGSKA (reference sequence). The CDR3 runs to 12 residues. CDR3 protein: CSGSGRTDTQYF. CDR3 DNA sequence: TGCAGTGGTTCAGGGAGGACAGATACGCAGTATTTT.

This clonotype was detected a few times. The rearrangement joins TRBV10-2 to TRBJ2-5; D not resolved. Looked up from germline, CDR1 is WSHSY and CDR2 is SAAADI. CDR3 length: 13 amino acids. The chain's CDR3 is CAARSDLQETQYF. The CDR3 region has the DNA TGCGCTGCGAGGTCGGATTTGCAGGAGACCCAGTACTTC.

This chain connects TRBV12-3 or TRBV12-4 to TRBJ2-7; tentatively, D is TRBD1 (6 bases). The length of the CDR3 is 13 residues. V shed 5 bases and J shed 7 bases, with 15 bases lying between them. The CDR3 region is CASSTGVQGEQYF. Here the CDR3 DNA reads TGTGCCAGCAGTACCGGGGTCCAGGGGGAGCAGTACTTC.

The genes are TRBV7-2 and TRBJ2-7, with 10 bases lining up with TRBD2. Near its end, the DNA agrees better with TRBJ2-5, so the J call may be wrong. Per the germline V gene, CDR1 is SGHTA and CDR2 is FQGNSA. This CDR3 has 14 residues. The CDR3 spells CASSLEAGGRTQYF. The CDR3 bases are TGTGCCAGCAGCTTAGAAGCGGGGGGGCGGACCCAGTACTTC.

The rearrangement uses TRBV12-3 or TRBV12-4 and TRBJ2-3; 8 positions agree with TRBD2. The J segment lost 4 bases and the V segment lost 3 bases, leaving 3 bases of the junction unmatched. The length of the CDR3 is 14 residues. The CDR3 coding sequence is TGTGCCAGCAGTTTTACCGGGGGGGCAGATACGCAGTATTTT. This sequence encodes CASSFTGGADTQYF.

This rearrangement joins TRBV20-1 to TRBJ2-7; TRBD1 is a possible D gene (5 bases). V was trimmed by 5 bases and J by 2 bases, leaving 13 bases between them. The CDR3 spans 13 residues. CDR1 and CDR2 from the germline V gene are DFQATT and SNEGSKA (reference sequence). Written as DNA, the CDR3 is TGCAGTGCTCAGGGCCAGGGTGCCTACGAGCAGTACTTC. Translated, it gives CSAQGQGAYEQYF.

V and J are TRBV6-2 or TRBV6-3 and TRBJ2-7; D is possibly TRBD1 (5 bases). This CDR3 comprises 14 residues. V was trimmed by 0 bases and J by 2 bases, leaving 8 bases between them. Germline CDR1 reads MNHEY; CDR2 reads SVGEGT. The CDR3 coding sequence is TGTGCCAGCAGTTACTCGAACAGGCCCTACGAGCAGTACTTC. As protein: CASSYSNRPYEQYF.

The gene calls are TRBV20-1 and TRBJ2-7; 11 bases align to TRBD2. The J call may be in error: the DNA end matches TRBJ2-5 better. CDR1 is DFQATT, CDR2 SNEGSKA, per germline (reference sequence). CDR3 length equals 15 residues. CDR3 amino acids: CSARLVTSGEETQYF. DNA of the CDR3: TGCAGTGCTAGATTGGTGACTAGCGGGGAGGAGACCCAGTACTTC.

This clonotype occurred a few times. The chain recombines TRBV5-1 with TRBJ2-3, with D perhaps matching TRBD1 or TRBD2 (5 bases each). CDR1 and CDR2 (germline): SGHRS, YFSETQ. Trimming cost V 0 bases and J 3 bases, with 11 bases left between them. The CDR3 has 15 amino acids. The CDR3 here is CASSLGGEGTDTQYF. The CDR3 bases are TGCGCCAGCAGCTTGGGAGGGGAAGGGACAGATACGCAGTATTTT. Full variable domain (outside the CDR3, taken from reference TRBV5-1 and TRBJ2-3): KAGVTQTPRYLIKTRGQQVTLSCSPISGHRSVSWYQQTPGQGLQFLFEYFSETQRNKGNFPGRFSGRQFSNSRSEMNVSTLELGDSALYLCASSLGGEGTDTQYFGPGTRLTVL.

In regard to this clonotype: The junction and the germline gene differ at one end; a read error may be behind it. The rearrangement uses TRBV27 and TRBJ2-1; D is tentatively TRBD1 or TRBD2 (7 bases each). The CDR3 loop spans 14 amino acids. Germline V lookup: CDR1 MNHEY, CDR2 SMNVEV (reference sequence). The CDR3 coding sequence is TGTGCCAGCAGTATCAGGGGGGGGAACAATGAGCGGTTCTTC. Translation: CASSIRGGNNERFF.

The table lists this clonotype with a few counts. The chain carries TRBV29-1 and TRBJ2-3; D unclear. V lost 7 bases and J lost 6, with 11 bases in between. The CDR3 loop spans 11 amino acids. The germline V gene encodes CDR1 SQVTM and CDR2 ANQGSEA. CDR3 in amino acids: CSGFRADTQYF. The CDR3 DNA reads TGCAGCGGCTTTAGGGCGGATACGCAGTATTTT.